This paragraph covers one TCR beta chain sequence. These data are taken from a study of blood T cell repertoires in COVID-19. Study-level information: Researchers got acute and convalescent COVID-19 samples from the United States, Italy and Spain.

Authors' methods: Reference gene primer amplification in the assay estimated nucleated cell counts. The data were produced by immunoSEQ multiplex PCR, yet TCRdb's version contains in-frame clones alone and is incomplete. The DNA gave D and trimming, while V, J and clone size come from that table. Of about 190,000 clones detected, 85% to 90% appear once; the ten largest clones hold about 4.5%. From germline, CDR1 is MGHDK and CDR2 SYGVNS. V gave up 9 bases and J gave up 0 bases, with 11 bases separating them. The CDR3 runs to 13 residues. The TCR originated in a human donor in a cohort sampled during active COVID-19. The sequenced sample consisted of peripheral blood. The rearrangement uses TRBV25-1 and TRBJ1-1, with D perhaps TRBD1 (5 bases). CDR3: CASGGVLNTEAFF. CDR3 nucleotide sequence: TGTGCCAGTGGGGGGGTTCTGAACACTGAAGCTTTCTTT.